These 7 T cell receptor beta chains were sequenced from one sample in a study of beta chain features in type 1 diabetes (dated by TCRdb to 2016 to 2019). The library was obtained by the immunoSEQ multiplex PCR assay. The entire isolated RNA was reverse transcribed using the High Capacity cDNA Reverse Transcription Kit, and thus expressed TCRB transcripts were sequenced. In its TCRdb copy, this immuneACCESS table keeps in-frame sequences only and misses some clones. Where compared with another copy, unresolved V genes explain less than half of these, and the others have no known cause. The sample has 900,000 or so clones on record, about a sixth of them singletons. The ten largest clones add up to about 0.02% of the sample. Material: naive CD4+ T cells from blood. The sample's cell subset or site label, in plain terms: true naive CD4+ T cells. Receptor source: a young woman in good health.

In DNA, the CDR3 is TGTGCCACCAGCATCCCCAATGGTGAGCAGTACTTC. This codes for CATSIPNGEQYF. The rearrangement uses TRBV15 and TRBJ2-7, with D unclear. V dropped 4 bases and J dropped 7 bases, with 11 bases sitting between them. CDR3 length equals 12 residues. CDR1 LNHNV and CDR2 YYDKDF come from the germline V gene (reference sequence).

This sequence joins TRBV5-4 and TRBJ2-1; 16 bases align to TRBD2. Germline CDR1 SGHNT, CDR2 YYREEE (reference sequence). This CDR3 has 17 residues. The J segment lost 10 bases and the V segment lost 4 bases, leaving 11 bases of the junction unmatched. CDR3 in DNA: TGTGCCAGCAGCGTGACCGGGACTAGCGGGAGGGCCCGGGAGCAGTTCTTC. Translating it yields CASSVTGTSGRAREQFF.

As regards this clone: Germline and junction disagree at one end, which may indicate a read error. The gene calls are TRBV7-3 and TRBJ2-5; TRBD1 aligns across 11 bases. The CDR3 sequence is 16 residues long. Germline lookup yields CDR1 SGHTA and CDR2 FQGTGA. CDR3 in amino acids: CASSVTGTGGQETQYF. The CDR3 coding sequence is TGTGCCAGCAGCGTAACCGGGACAGGGGGCCAAGAGACCCAGTACTTC. The variable domain in full, completed from reference TRBV7-3 and TRBJ2-5, reads GAGVSQTPSNKVTEKGKYVELRCDPISGHTALYWYRQSLGQGPEFLIYFQGTGAADDSGLPNDRFFAVRPEGSVSTLKIQRTERGDSAVYLCASSVTGTGGQETQYFGPGTRLLVL.

The chain couples TRBV18 to TRBJ2-7, with D hard to call. This CDR3 comprises 14 residues. CDR1 is KGHSH and CDR2 is LQKENI in the germline V gene. The germline V and J ends were trimmed by 0 bases and 2 bases, with 8 bases remaining between them. CDR3 sequence: CASSPPARPYEQYF. CDR3 nucleotides: TGTGCCAGCTCACCACCCGCCCGCCCCTACGAGCAGTACTTC.

The sample holds a few counts of this clone. The same CDR3 can be traced to other DNA sequences in this sample. The chain combines TRBV6-6 with TRBJ2-5; TRBD1 might be the D (5 bases). The CDR3 runs 11 residues. Deletions cut 6 bases from V and 5 bases from J, with 7 bases between. Germline assignment: CDR1 MNHNY and CDR2 SVGAGI (reference sequence). CDR3 nucleotides: TGTGCCAGCAGCAAGGGGGAGACCCAGTACTTC. Translated, it gives CASSKGETQYF.

This clone appeared a few times. V is TRBV5-4 and J is TRBJ2-7; 9 positions match TRBD1. CDR1 and CDR2 from the germline V gene are SGHNT and YYREEE (reference sequence). J was trimmed by 3 bases and V by 4 bases; bases with no gene match: 5. There are 14 residues in the CDR3. The CDR3 DNA follows: TGTGCCAGCAGCCAGGGACAGGGCTTCTACGAGCAGTACTTC. It encodes CASSQGQGFYEQYF.

In this sample, this clone turned up a few times. The rearrangement joins TRBV7-2 to TRBJ2-6; D gene unclear. V was trimmed by 1 base and J by 0 bases, leaving 10 bases between them. Per the germline V gene, CDR1 is SGHTA and CDR2 is FQGNSA. The CDR3 loop spans 17 amino acids. CDR3 nucleotides: TGTGCCAGCAGCTTAGAGCGCAGACTCTCTGGGGCCAACGTCCTGACTTTC. Its protein product is CASSLERRLSGANVLTF.